The rows below give T cell receptor beta chains drawn from one sample of a study of cytomegalovirus exposure and HLA in healthy donors. Clones were sequenced by immunoSEQ multiplex PCR, and TCRdb holds only the in-frame ones, with some missing. The sample carries 160,000 or so clones, 84% recorded once. Sequences were obtained from PBMCs. Source of these receptors: a man between 25 and 39 years old in good health and CMV-seropositive. CDR3s include the opening cysteine and the closing phenylalanine or tryptophan. A D gene is named only where the DNA matches it firmly. Rows may omit the clone size; those that give it use once, few, many or a size class.

j_call: TRBJ2-1
clone_size: NA
d_call: TRBD2
v_call: TRBV19
cdr3_aa: CASSRSSSGGNEQFF
cdr3_nt: TGTGCCAGTAGTCGAAGCTCTAGCGGGGGTAATGAGCAGTTCTTC

j_call: TRBJ2-3
clone_size: NA
d_call: NA
v_call: TRBV10-3
cdr3_aa: CALGQNTDTQYF
cdr3_nt: TGTGCCTTAGGACAGAACACAGATACGCAGTATTTT

j_call: TRBJ2-3
clone_size: NA
d_call: NA
v_call: TRBV2
cdr3_aa: CASSEGNGLYSSTDTQYF
cdr3_nt: TGTGCCAGCAGTGAGGGGAACGGACTATATTCTAGCACAGATACGCAGTATTTT

j_call: TRBJ1-2
clone_size: few
d_call: TRBD1
v_call: TRBV5-8
cdr3_aa: CASTPPDRGTSYGYTF
cdr3_nt: TGTGCCAGCACCCCCCCGGACAGGGGGACTTCTTATGGCTACACCTTC

j_call: TRBJ1-1
clone_size: NA
d_call: NA
v_call: TRBV12-2
cdr3_aa: CASRFKSNTEAFF
cdr3_nt: TGTGCAAGTCGCTTCAAGAGTAACACTGAAGCTTTCTTT

j_call: TRBJ2-7
clone_size: NA
d_call: TRBD2
v_call: TRBV7-9
cdr3_aa: CASGPTSNYEQYF
cdr3_nt: TGTGCGAGCGGACCGACTAGCAACTACGAGCAGTACTTC

j_call: TRBJ2-4
clone_size: NA
d_call: NA
v_call: TRBV30
cdr3_aa: CAWGLGGKNIQYF
cdr3_nt: TGTGCCTGGGGGCTTGGAGGCAAAAACATTCAGTACTTC

j_call: TRBJ2-5
clone_size: NA
d_call: TRBD1
v_call: TRBV18
cdr3_aa: CASSPKTGGQETQYF
cdr3_nt: TGTGCCAGCTCACCAAAGACAGGGGGCCAAGAGACCCAGTACTTC

j_call: TRBJ1-3
clone_size: NA
d_call: NA
v_call: TRBV5-1
cdr3_aa: CASSFAYSTGGNTIYF
cdr3_nt: TGCGCCAGCAGCTTCGCTTACTCGACGGGTGGAAACACCATATATTTT

j_call: TRBJ2-7
clone_size: few
d_call: TRBD2
v_call: TRBV16
cdr3_aa: CASSQSRRAGITYEQYF
cdr3_nt: TGTGCCAGCAGCCAATCCCGGCGAGCGGGGATAACCTACGAGCAGTACTTC

j_call: TRBJ2-5
clone_size: NA
d_call: NA
v_call: TRBV11-3
cdr3_aa: CASSPSQGSEETQYF
cdr3_nt: TGTGCCAGCAGCCCAAGTCAGGGTTCCGAAGAGACCCAGTACTTC

j_call: TRBJ2-1
clone_size: NA
d_call: TRBD1
v_call: TRBV28
cdr3_aa: CATSLGTGGHEQFF
cdr3_nt: TGTGCCACCAGTTTAGGGACAGGGGGCCATGAGCAGTTCTTC

j_call: TRBJ2-7
clone_size: NA
d_call: TRBD1
v_call: TRBV30
cdr3_aa: CAWKARTGAYEQYF
cdr3_nt: TGTGCCTGGAAAGCCCGGACAGGGGCCTACGAGCAGTACTTC

j_call: TRBJ2-7
clone_size: NA
d_call: TRBD2
v_call: TRBV5-4
cdr3_aa: CASSGRTSGGAKEQYF
cdr3_nt: TGTGCCAGCAGCGGCCGGACTAGCGGGGGGGCGAAAGAGCAGTACTTC

j_call: TRBJ2-7
clone_size: NA
d_call: TRBD1
v_call: TRBV19
cdr3_aa: CASSISGDRGYEQYF
cdr3_nt: TGTGCCAGTAGTATATCAGGGGACAGGGGTTACGAGCAGTACTTC

j_call: TRBJ1-1
clone_size: NA
d_call: TRBD1
v_call: TRBV15
cdr3_aa: CATSRVGQGNTEAFF
cdr3_nt: TGTGCCACCAGCAGAGTGGGACAGGGGAACACTGAAGCTTTCTTT

j_call: TRBJ1-1
clone_size: NA
d_call: NA
v_call: TRBV5-1
cdr3_aa: CASSLDSIGEAFF
cdr3_nt: TGCGCCAGCAGCTTGGACAGCATTGGTGAAGCTTTCTTT

j_call: TRBJ2-5
clone_size: NA
d_call: NA
v_call: TRBV18
cdr3_aa: CASSPPNQETQYF
cdr3_nt: TGTGCCAGCTCACCACCCAACCAAGAGACCCAGTACTTC

j_call: TRBJ2-7
clone_size: NA
d_call: TRBD1
v_call: TRBV5-1
cdr3_aa: CASLRGTGSYEQYF
cdr3_nt: TGCGCCAGCCTTCGTGGGACAGGGAGCTACGAGCAGTACTTC

j_call: TRBJ2-3
clone_size: once
d_call: TRBD2
v_call: TRBV2
cdr3_aa: CASSERGQVERGGPTDTQYF
cdr3_nt: TGTGCCAGCAGTGAGAGGGGACAGGTAGAGCGGGGGGGACCCACAGATACGCAGTATTTT

j_call: TRBJ1-1
clone_size: few
d_call: NA
v_call: TRBV30
cdr3_aa: CAWSTGSPTEAFF
cdr3_nt: TGTGCCTGGAGTACAGGGTCACCCACTGAAGCTTTCTTT

j_call: TRBJ2-7
clone_size: few
d_call: TRBD2
v_call: TRBV5-6
cdr3_aa: CASSSREAAYEQYF
cdr3_nt: TGTGCCAGCAGCTCCCGGGAGGCGGCCTACGAGCAGTACTTC

j_call: TRBJ1-6
clone_size: few
d_call: TRBD1
v_call: TRBV6-4
cdr3_aa: CASSGGTGNSPLHF
cdr3_nt: TGTGCCAGCAGTGGGGGGACAGGGAATTCACCCCTCCACTTT

j_call: TRBJ2-4
clone_size: NA
d_call: NA
v_call: TRBV27
cdr3_aa: CASSLPGLSSCIQYF
cdr3_nt: TGTGCCAGCAGTTTACCGGGACTCTCTAGCTGTATTCAGTACTTC

j_call: TRBJ2-3
clone_size: NA
d_call: NA
v_call: TRBV7-3
cdr3_aa: CASSPGVSDTQYF
cdr3_nt: TGTGCCAGCAGCCCCGGGGTTTCAGATACGCAGTATTTT

j_call: TRBJ2-3
clone_size: NA
d_call: NA
v_call: TRBV10-3
cdr3_aa: CATSKETQYF
cdr3_nt: TGTGCCACGTCAAAGGAGACGCAGTATTTT

j_call: TRBJ1-2
clone_size: NA
d_call: NA
v_call: TRBV19
cdr3_aa: CASSSHGYTF
cdr3_nt: TGTGCCAGTTCCTCTCATGGCTACACCTTC

j_call: TRBJ2-2
clone_size: NA
d_call: NA
v_call: TRBV2
cdr3_aa: CASTSQGVKTGELFF
cdr3_nt: TGTGCCAGCACCTCACAGGGAGTTAAGACCGGGGAGCTGTTTTTT

j_call: TRBJ1-5
clone_size: NA
d_call: NA
v_call: TRBV15
cdr3_aa: CATSRGRGQPQHF
cdr3_nt: TGTGCCACCAGCAGGGGAAGGGGCCAGCCCCAGCATTTT

j_call: TRBJ2-1
clone_size: NA
d_call: TRBD2
v_call: TRBV10-3
cdr3_aa: CAISDADGRGSYNEQFF
cdr3_nt: TGTGCCATCAGTGACGCCGACGGGAGGGGGTCTTACAATGAGCAGTTCTTC

j_call: TRBJ1-2
clone_size: NA
d_call: NA
v_call: TRBV7-2
cdr3_aa: CASSSSGTPYGYTF
cdr3_nt: TGTGCCAGCAGCTCTTCCGGGACACCCTATGGCTACACCTTC

j_call: TRBJ1-2
clone_size: NA
d_call: NA
v_call: TRBV27
cdr3_aa: CASSPRGGANYGYTF
cdr3_nt: TGTGCCAGCAGTCCCCGGGGGGGAGCTAACTATGGCTACACCTTC

j_call: TRBJ1-4
clone_size: NA
d_call: TRBD1
v_call: TRBV5-6
cdr3_aa: CASSLSGGEKLFF
cdr3_nt: TGTGCCAGCAGCTTGTCAGGGGGCGAAAAACTGTTTTTT

j_call: TRBJ1-4
clone_size: NA
d_call: TRBD1
v_call: TRBV28
cdr3_aa: CASNSGGAGEKLFF
cdr3_nt: TGTGCCAGCAACTCAGGGGGCGCGGGTGAAAAACTGTTTTTT

j_call: TRBJ1-3
clone_size: NA
d_call: TRBD1
v_call: TRBV7-6
cdr3_aa: CASSPDRDSGNTIYF
cdr3_nt: TGTGCCAGCAGCCCTGACAGGGACTCTGGAAACACCATATATTTT

j_call: TRBJ2-7
clone_size: NA
d_call: NA
v_call: TRBV4-3
cdr3_aa: CASSQDPGGGLYEQYF
cdr3_nt: TGCGCCAGCAGCCAAGATCCAGGCGGAGGCTTATACGAGCAGTACTTC

j_call: TRBJ1-2
clone_size: NA
d_call: NA
v_call: TRBV2
cdr3_aa: CASSAGNYGYTF
cdr3_nt: TGTGCCAGCAGTGCGGGGAACTATGGCTACACCTTC

j_call: TRBJ2-5
clone_size: NA
d_call: TRBD2
v_call: TRBV28
cdr3_aa: CASSFLAAGGWETQYF
cdr3_nt: TGTGCCAGCAGTTTCCTGGCTGCGGGAGGGTGGGAGACCCAGTACTTC

j_call: TRBJ2-3
clone_size: NA
d_call: NA
v_call: TRBV28
cdr3_aa: CASKRGGGDGSYPQYF
cdr3_nt: TGTGCCAGCAAAAGGGGAGGAGGGGACGGGAGTTACCCGCAGTATTTT

j_call: TRBJ2-7
clone_size: NA
d_call: TRBD2
v_call: TRBV28
cdr3_aa: CASRTSGTSSYEQYF
cdr3_nt: TGTGCCAGCAGGACCAGTGGGACTAGCTCCTACGAGCAGTACTTC

j_call: TRBJ2-7
clone_size: NA
d_call: NA
v_call: TRBV21-1
cdr3_aa: CASSASYRDNRQQYF
cdr3_nt: TGTGCCAGCAGCGCTAGTTACCGGGATAATCGTCAGCAGTACTTC

j_call: TRBJ2-7
clone_size: NA
d_call: NA
v_call: TRBV5-1
cdr3_aa: CASQVIQGMNEQYF
cdr3_nt: TGCGCCTCCCAGGTCATACAGGGCATGAACGAGCAGTACTTC

j_call: TRBJ2-7
clone_size: NA
d_call: TRBD2
v_call: TRBV18
cdr3_aa: CASSPRLANSYEQYF
cdr3_nt: TGTGCCAGCTCACCAAGACTAGCGAACTCCTACGAGCAGTACTTC

j_call: TRBJ1-2
clone_size: NA
d_call: TRBD1
v_call: TRBV29-1
cdr3_aa: CSVEEPEGRGNYGYTF
cdr3_nt: TGCAGCGTTGAAGAGCCCGAGGGCAGGGGGAACTATGGCTACACCTTC

j_call: TRBJ2-2
clone_size: NA
d_call: NA
v_call: TRBV7-3
cdr3_aa: CASSLTMGRSDTGELFF
cdr3_nt: TGTGCCAGCAGCTTAACTATGGGCCGGTCAGACACCGGGGAGCTGTTTTTT